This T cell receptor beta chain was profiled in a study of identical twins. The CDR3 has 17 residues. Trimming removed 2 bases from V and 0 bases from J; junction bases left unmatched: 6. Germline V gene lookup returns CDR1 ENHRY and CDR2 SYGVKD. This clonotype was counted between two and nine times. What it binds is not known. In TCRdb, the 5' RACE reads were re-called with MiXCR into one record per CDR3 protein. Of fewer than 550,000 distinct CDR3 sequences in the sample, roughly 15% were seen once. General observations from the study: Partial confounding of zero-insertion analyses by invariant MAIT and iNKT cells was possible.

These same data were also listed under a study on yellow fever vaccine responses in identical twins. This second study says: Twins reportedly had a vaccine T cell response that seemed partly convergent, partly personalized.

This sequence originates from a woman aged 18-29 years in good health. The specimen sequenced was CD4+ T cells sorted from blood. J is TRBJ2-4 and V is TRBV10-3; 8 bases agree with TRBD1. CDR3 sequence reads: CAISEGQGKLAKNIQYF. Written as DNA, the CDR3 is TGTGCCATCAGTGAGGGACAGGGAAAACTAGCCAAAAACATTCAGTACTTC.